A selection of T cell receptor beta chains follows, all from one sample in a study of T cell responses to AZD1222 COVID-19 vaccine. Sequenced by immunoSEQ multiplex PCR; TCRdb stores in-frame clones only, minus some. The table shows under 80,000 clones, with about four fifths occurring only once. Sequencing used peripheral blood, obtained 28 days after the second AZD1222 dose. The origin of the receptors is an adult who received the AZD1222 COVID-19 vaccine. Each CDR3 is given with its conserved first and last residue. Fields, in order: V gene, J gene, clone size, D gene, CDR3 protein, CDR3 DNA. D genes are given only for firm matches. Part of the rows lack a size; the others show once, few, many or a class for expanded clones.

TRBV5-4	TRBJ2-5	NA	NA	CASSLKQGRETQYF	TGTGCCAGCAGCTTGAAACAGGGTAGGGAGACCCAGTACTTC
TRBV12-3/TRBV12-4	TRBJ2-5	NA	TRBD2	CASSRGGRETQYF	TGTGCCAGCAGCCGGGGGGGTAGAGAGACCCAGTACTTC
TRBV19	TRBJ2-1	NA	NA	CASSRPGGFSVNEQFF	TGTGCCAGTAGCCGCCCTGGGGGTTTTAGCGTTAATGAGCAGTTCTTC
TRBV7-9	TRBJ2-2	NA	NA	CASSLSGADGELFF	TGTGCCAGCAGCTTATCAGGGGCTGACGGGGAGCTGTTTTTT
TRBV6-5	TRBJ1-4	NA	TRBD1	CASSYSTGGNEKLFF	TGTGCCAGCAGTTATTCGACAGGGGGGAATGAAAAACTGTTTTTT
TRBV28	TRBJ1-5	NA	NA	CASSLFRVEKPQHF	TGTGCCAGCAGTTTATTCAGGGTCGAGAAGCCCCAGCATTTT
TRBV29-1	TRBJ1-1	NA	NA	CSVRRTIMNTEAFF	TGCAGCGTCCGAAGGACAATCATGAACACTGAAGCTTTCTTT
TRBV7-6	TRBJ2-1	few	TRBD2	CASSLKTSGPYNEQFF	TGTGCCAGCAGCTTGAAGACTAGCGGCCCCTACAATGAGCAGTTCTTC
TRBV30	TRBJ1-5	NA	NA	CAWSRVGGADQPQHF	TGTGCCTGGAGTCGGGTGGGGGGGGCGGACCAGCCCCAGCATTTT
TRBV27	TRBJ1-2	NA	NA	CASSPIGLVKSNYGYTF	TGTGCCAGCAGTCCGATAGGGCTTGTGAAATCGAACTATGGCTACACCTTC
TRBV9	TRBJ2-2	NA	TRBD1	CASSVVQGAGLNTGELFF	TGTGCCAGCAGCGTAGTCCAGGGGGCCGGATTGAACACCGGGGAGCTGTTTTTT
TRBV4-3	TRBJ1-1	NA	NA	CASSQVGVMNTEAFF	TGCGCCAGCAGCCAAGTCGGGGTTATGAACACTGAAGCTTTCTTT
TRBV4-3	TRBJ2-7	NA	NA	CASSQEVRTSISYEQYF	TGCGCCAGCAGCCAAGAAGTTAGGACATCTATCTCCTACGAGCAGTACTTC
TRBV7-9	TRBJ1-2	few	TRBD1	CASSLQGATNYGYTF	TGTGCCAGCAGCTTACAGGGGGCCACTAACTATGGCTACACCTTC
TRBV25-1	TRBJ2-1	NA	TRBD2	CASSDSGAGVNEQFF	TGTGCCAGCAGTGATAGCGGGGCCGGCGTGAATGAGCAGTTCTTC
TRBV6-2/TRBV6-3	TRBJ1-1	NA	NA	CASSYVQNTEAFF	TGTGCCAGCAGTTACGTCCAGAACACTGAAGCTTTCTTT
TRBV28	TRBJ1-6	NA	NA	CASRPTSGTGSSPLHF	TGTGCCAGCAGACCCACCTCCGGGACCGGGAGTTCACCCCTCCACTTT
TRBV5-4	TRBJ2-7	NA	TRBD2	CASSLGGLAGDYEQYF	TGTGCCAGCAGCTTGGGGGGACTAGCGGGAGACTACGAGCAGTACTTC
TRBV19	TRBJ1-2	few	NA	CASSTPGPGHDGYTF	TGTGCCAGTAGCACTCCGGGACCTGGACATGATGGCTACACCTTC
TRBV7-2	TRBJ2-1	once	TRBD2	CASSPPGLADHQFF	TGTGCCAGCAGCCCCCCGGGACTAGCGGACCATCAGTTCTTC
TRBV5-1	TRBJ2-2	NA	NA	CASSLSGGANTGELFF	TGCGCCAGCAGCTTGTCGGGGGGCGCGAACACCGGGGAGCTGTTTTTT
TRBV19	TRBJ2-1	NA	TRBD2	CASSMMASGGNEQFF	TGTGCCAGTAGTATGATGGCTAGCGGAGGGAATGAGCAGTTCTTC
TRBV5-1	TRBJ1-3	NA	TRBD1	CASGQGATGNTIYF	TGCGCCAGCGGGCAGGGGGCGACTGGAAACACCATATATTTT
TRBV7-9	TRBJ2-7	NA	TRBD1	CASSFRQGDEQYF	TGTGCCAGCAGCTTTCGTCAGGGGGACGAGCAGTACTTC
TRBV7-2	TRBJ2-1	few	NA	CASSLDRQGRTEQFF	TGTGCCAGCAGCTTAGATAGGCAGGGCAGGACTGAGCAGTTCTTC
TRBV4-3	TRBJ1-6	NA	NA	CASSQLDGDNSPLHF	TGCGCCAGCAGCCAATTAGACGGAGATAATTCACCCCTCCACTTT
TRBV5-1	TRBJ2-7	NA	TRBD1	CASSLTRQGTGVREQYF	TGCGCCAGCAGCTTGACCCGCCAGGGGACAGGGGTGAGAGAGCAGTACTTC
TRBV19	TRBJ1-2	NA	NA	CASSSSGEGPGGYTF	TGTGCCAGTAGTTCATCAGGAGAAGGCCCGGGAGGCTACACCTTC